The rows below give T cell receptor beta chains drawn from one sample of a study of blood T cell repertoires in COVID-19. The repertoire was sequenced with immunoSEQ multiplex PCR; TCRdb's copy has only in-frame clones and lacks some. Here the sample spans 150,000 to 200,000 clones, approximately 88% being singletons. The sample was peripheral blood. These receptors all come from a woman aged 80 or older with active or convalescent COVID-19. The conserved cysteine and the conserved F or W are not part of the CDR3 here.

j_call: TRBJ1-1
v_call: TRBV5-1
cdr3_aa: ASSFTEQRGLGAF

j_call: TRBJ1-2
v_call: TRBV13
cdr3_aa: ASSSRQANYGYT

j_call: TRBJ1-2
v_call: TRBV5-5
cdr3_aa: ASSLEGLGLYGYT

j_call: TRBJ2-3
v_call: TRBV7-3
cdr3_aa: ASSLTGGTDTQY

j_call: TRBJ2-1
v_call: TRBV14
cdr3_aa: ASSLRGNEQF

j_call: TRBJ1-2
v_call: TRBV6-1
cdr3_aa: ASSEHSNYGYT

j_call: TRBJ2-5
v_call: TRBV7-6
cdr3_aa: ASSQLAGGETQY

j_call: TRBJ2-7
v_call: TRBV11-3
cdr3_aa: ASSFLSYRGEGEQY

j_call: TRBJ1-3
v_call: TRBV19
cdr3_aa: ASSSGAIGDTIY

j_call: TRBJ1-1
v_call: TRBV14
cdr3_aa: ASSSDRVEAF

j_call: TRBJ2-5
v_call: TRBV19
cdr3_aa: ASSIGGVQETQY

j_call: TRBJ1-3
v_call: TRBV3-1/TRBV3-2
cdr3_aa: ASSQGWTGSSGNTIY